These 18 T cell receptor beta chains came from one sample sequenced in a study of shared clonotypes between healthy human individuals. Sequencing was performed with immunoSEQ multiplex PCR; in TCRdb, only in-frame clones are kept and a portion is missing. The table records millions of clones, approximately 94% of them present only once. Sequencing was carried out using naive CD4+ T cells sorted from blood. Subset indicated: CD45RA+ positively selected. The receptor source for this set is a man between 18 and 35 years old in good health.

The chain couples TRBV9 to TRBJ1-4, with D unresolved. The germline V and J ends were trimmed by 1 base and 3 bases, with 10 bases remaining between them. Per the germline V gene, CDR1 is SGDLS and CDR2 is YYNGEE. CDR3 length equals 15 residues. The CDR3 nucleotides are TGTGCCAGCAGCGTAAACGTCCAGGCTAATGAAAAACTGTTTTTT. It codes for CASSVNVQANEKLFF.

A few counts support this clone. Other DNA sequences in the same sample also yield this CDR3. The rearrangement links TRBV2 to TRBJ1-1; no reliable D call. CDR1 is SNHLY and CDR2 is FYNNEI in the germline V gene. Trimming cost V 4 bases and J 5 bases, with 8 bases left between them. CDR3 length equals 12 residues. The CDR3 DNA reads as TGTGCCAGCAGTGTGGTAGGAACTGAAGCTTTCTTT. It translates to CASSVVGTEAFF.

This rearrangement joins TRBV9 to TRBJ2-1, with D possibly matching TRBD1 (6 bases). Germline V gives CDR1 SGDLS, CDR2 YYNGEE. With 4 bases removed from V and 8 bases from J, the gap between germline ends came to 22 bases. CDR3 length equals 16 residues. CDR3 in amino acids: CASSSRGWELTDEQFF. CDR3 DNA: TGTGCCAGCAGCTCTAGGGGGTGGGAGTTAACGGATGAGCAGTTCTTC. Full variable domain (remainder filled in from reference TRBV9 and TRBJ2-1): DSGVTQTPKHLITATGQRVTLRCSPRSGDLSVYWYQQSLDQGLQFLIQYYNGEERAKGNILERFSAQQFPDLHSELNLSSLELGDSALYFCASSSRGWELTDEQFFGPGTRLTVL.

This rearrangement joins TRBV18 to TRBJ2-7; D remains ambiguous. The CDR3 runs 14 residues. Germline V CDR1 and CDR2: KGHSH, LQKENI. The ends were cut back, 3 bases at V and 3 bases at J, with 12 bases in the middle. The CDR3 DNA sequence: TGTGCCAGCTCACCCTTGGCAGGACGCTACGAGCAGTACTTC. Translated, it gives CASSPLAGRYEQYF. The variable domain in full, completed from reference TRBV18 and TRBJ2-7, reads NAGVMQNPRHLVRRRGQEARLRCSPMKGHSHVYWYRQLPEEGLKFMVYLQKENIIDESGMPKERFSAEFPKEGPSILRIQQVVRGDSAAYFCASSPLAGRYEQYFGPGTRLTVT.

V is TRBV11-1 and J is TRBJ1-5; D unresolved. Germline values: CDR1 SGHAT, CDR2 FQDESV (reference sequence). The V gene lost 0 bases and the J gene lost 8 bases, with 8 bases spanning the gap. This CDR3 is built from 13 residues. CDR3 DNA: TGTGCCAGCAGCTTAGCGCGGGAAGAGCCCCAGCATTTT. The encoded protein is CASSLAREEPQHF. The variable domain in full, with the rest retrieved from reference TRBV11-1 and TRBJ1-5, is EAEVAQSPRYKITEKSQAVAFWCDPISGHATLYWYRQILGQGPELLVQFQDESVVDDSQLPKDRFSAERLKGVDSTLKIQPAELGDSAMYLCASSLAREEPQHFGDGTRLSIL.

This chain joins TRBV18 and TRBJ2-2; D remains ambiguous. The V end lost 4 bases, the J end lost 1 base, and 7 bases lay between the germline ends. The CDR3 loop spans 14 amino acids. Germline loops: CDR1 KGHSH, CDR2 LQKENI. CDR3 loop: CASSLERNTGELFF. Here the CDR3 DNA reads TGTGCCAGCTCACTTGAGAGGAACACCGGGGAGCTGTTTTTT.

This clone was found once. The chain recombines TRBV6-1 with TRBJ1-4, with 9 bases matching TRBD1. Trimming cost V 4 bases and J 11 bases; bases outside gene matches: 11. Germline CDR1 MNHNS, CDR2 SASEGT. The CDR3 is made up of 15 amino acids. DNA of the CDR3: TGTGCCAGCAGTGCTCCGGGACAGGGAACTTGGAAACTGTTTTTT. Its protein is CASSAPGQGTWKLFF.

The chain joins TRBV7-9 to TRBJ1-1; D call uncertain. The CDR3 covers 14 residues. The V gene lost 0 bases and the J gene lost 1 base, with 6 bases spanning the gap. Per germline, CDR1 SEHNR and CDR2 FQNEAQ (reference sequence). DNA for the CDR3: TGTGCCAGCAGCTTAGCGAGCAGGAACACTGAAGCTTTCTTT. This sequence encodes CASSLASRNTEAFF.

The CDR3 loop is CAWSVGQRQETQYF. The CDR3 bases are TGTGCCTGGAGTGTTGGACAGCGTCAAGAGACCCAGTACTTC. The chain links TRBV30 to TRBJ2-5, with D possibly being TRBD1 (6 bases). Trimming took 0 bases from V and 2 from J, leaving 10 bases between them. The germline V gene encodes CDR1 GTSNPN and CDR2 SVGIG (reference sequence). The CDR3 runs to 14 residues.

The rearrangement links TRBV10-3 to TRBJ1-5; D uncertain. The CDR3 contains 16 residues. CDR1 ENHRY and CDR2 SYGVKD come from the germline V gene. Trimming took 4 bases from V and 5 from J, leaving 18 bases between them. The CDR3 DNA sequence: TGTGCCATCAGTGGCAGCGATCGGGTCGGCGATCAGCCCCAGCATTTT. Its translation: CAISGSDRVGDQPQHF.

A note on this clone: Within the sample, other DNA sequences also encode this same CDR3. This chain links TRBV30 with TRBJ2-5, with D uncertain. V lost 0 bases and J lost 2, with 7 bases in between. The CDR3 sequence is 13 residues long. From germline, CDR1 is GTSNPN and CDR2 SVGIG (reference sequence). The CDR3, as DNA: TGTGCCTGGAGTGTCGCGACACAAGAGACCCAGTACTTC. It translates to CAWSVATQETQYF.

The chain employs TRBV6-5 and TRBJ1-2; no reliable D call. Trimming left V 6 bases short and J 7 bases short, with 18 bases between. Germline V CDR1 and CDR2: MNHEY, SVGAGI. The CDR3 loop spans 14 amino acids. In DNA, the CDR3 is TGTGCCAGCAGGGACCACAGCAATGGGGTTGGCTACACCTTC. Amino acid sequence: CASRDHSNGVGYTF.

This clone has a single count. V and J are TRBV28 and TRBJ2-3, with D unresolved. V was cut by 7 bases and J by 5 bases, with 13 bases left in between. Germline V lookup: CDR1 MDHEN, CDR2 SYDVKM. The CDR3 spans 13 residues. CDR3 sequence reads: CASTMSGRDTQYF. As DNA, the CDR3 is TGTGCCAGCACCATGAGTGGACGAGATACGCAGTATTTT.

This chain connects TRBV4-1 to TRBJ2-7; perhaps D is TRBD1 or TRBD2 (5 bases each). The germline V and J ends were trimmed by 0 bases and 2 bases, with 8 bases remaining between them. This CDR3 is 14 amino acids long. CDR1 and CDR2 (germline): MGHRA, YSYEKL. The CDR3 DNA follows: TGCGCCAGCAGCCAAGAGAGGGGCCCCTACGAGCAGTACTTC. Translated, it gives CASSQERGPYEQYF.

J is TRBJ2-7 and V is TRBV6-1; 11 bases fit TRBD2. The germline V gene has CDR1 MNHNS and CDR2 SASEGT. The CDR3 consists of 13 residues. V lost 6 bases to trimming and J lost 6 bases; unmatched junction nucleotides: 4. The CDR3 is CASSRTSGFEQYF. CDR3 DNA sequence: TGTGCCAGCAGCCGGACTAGCGGGTTCGAGCAGTACTTC.

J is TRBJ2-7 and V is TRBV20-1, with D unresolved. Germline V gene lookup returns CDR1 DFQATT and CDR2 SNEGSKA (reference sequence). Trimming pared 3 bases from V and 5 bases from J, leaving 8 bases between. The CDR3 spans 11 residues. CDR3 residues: CSARPQNEQYF. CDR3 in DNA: TGCAGTGCTAGGCCGCAAAACGAGCAGTACTTC.

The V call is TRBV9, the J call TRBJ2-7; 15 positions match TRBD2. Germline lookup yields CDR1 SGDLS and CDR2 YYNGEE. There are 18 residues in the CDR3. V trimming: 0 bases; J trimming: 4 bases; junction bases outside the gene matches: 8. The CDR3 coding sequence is TGTGCCAGCAGCGTAGTAAGGACTAGCGGGAGGGATTGGTACGAGCAGTACTTC. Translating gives CASSVVRTSGRDWYEQYF. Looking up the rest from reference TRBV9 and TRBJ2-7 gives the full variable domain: DSGVTQTPKHLITATGQRVTLRCSPRSGDLSVYWYQQSLDQGLQFLIQYYNGEERAKGNILERFSAQQFPDLHSELNLSSLELGDSALYFCASSVVRTSGRDWYEQYFGPGTRLTVT.

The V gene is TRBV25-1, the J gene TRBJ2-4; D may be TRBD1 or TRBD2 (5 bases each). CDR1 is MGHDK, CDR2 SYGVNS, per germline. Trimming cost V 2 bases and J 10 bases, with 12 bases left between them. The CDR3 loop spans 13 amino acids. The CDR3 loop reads CASSEPGRYIQYF. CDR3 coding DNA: TGTGCCAGCAGTGAACCGGGACGGTATATTCAGTACTTC.